This is a list of T cell receptor beta chains from one sample in a study of metastatic and nonmetastatic thyroid tumors. TCRdb reanalyzed the PCR reads via MiXCR. The repertoire holds approximately 79,000 clones, 7.5% to 9% seen once, with roughly 10% in the top ten. Specimen: blood. All receptors derive from a female donor with papillary thyroid cancer or a benign thyroid nodule (not recorded which). Some clones in this sample may be carry-over from other donors' samples. CDR3s include the opening cysteine and the closing phenylalanine or tryptophan. D genes are given only for firm matches. For some rows the clone size is stated as once, few or many, or as a class when expanded; others skip it.

size: many
D: NA
J: TRBJ1-3
V: TRBV6-1
CDR3: CASSPLLDSGNTIYF
DNA: TGTGCCAGCAGTCCCCTATTAGACTCTGGAAACACCATATATTTT

size: many
D: NA
J: TRBJ2-1
V: TRBV3-1
CDR3: CASSQDGNLNEQFF
DNA: TGTGCCAGCAGCCAAGATGGGAACCTCAATGAGCAGTTCTTC

size: many
D: TRBD2
J: TRBJ2-7
V: TRBV10-3
CDR3: CAISERGGLYEQYF
DNA: TGTGCCATCAGTGAGCGGGGGGGCTTATACGAGCAGTACTTC

size: many
D: NA
J: TRBJ2-2
V: TRBV30
CDR3: CAWTGNTGELFF
DNA: TGTGCCTGGACAGGGAACACCGGGGAGCTGTTTTTT

size: NA
D: TRBD2
J: TRBJ2-5
V: TRBV3-1
CDR3: CASSQDTWTSGVGETQYF
DNA: TGTGCCAGCAGCCAAGATACTTGGACTAGCGGGGTCGGGGAGACCCAGTACTTC

size: NA
D: NA
J: TRBJ2-7
V: TRBV20-1
CDR3: CSSRDKKQNLEQYF
DNA: TGCAGTTCTAGGGACAAGAAACAAAACCTTGAGCAGTACTTC

size: few
D: NA
J: TRBJ1-2
V: TRBV28
CDR3: CASSFHQINYGYTF
DNA: TGTGCCAGCAGTTTTCATCAGATTAACTATGGCTACACCTTC

size: many
D: NA
J: TRBJ1-2
V: TRBV6-1
CDR3: CASGPAAGSSNYGYTF
DNA: TGTGCCAGCGGACCCGCTGCGGGCAGCTCTAACTATGGCTACACCTTC

size: few
D: NA
J: TRBJ1-2
V: TRBV11-2
CDR3: CASSRQTGGYGYTF
DNA: TGTGCCAGCAGCAGGCAGACGGGAGGCTATGGCTACACCTTC

size: many
D: NA
J: TRBJ1-1
V: TRBV6-1
CDR3: CASSGNRGEAFF
DNA: TGTGCCAGCAGTGGGAACCGAGGGGAAGCTTTCTTT

size: many
D: TRBD2
J: TRBJ2-2
V: TRBV6-4
CDR3: CASSDGTSSGELFF
DNA: TGTGCCAGCAGTGACGGGACTAGCAGCGGGGAGCTGTTTTTT

size: many
D: NA
J: TRBJ1-1
V: TRBV3-1
CDR3: CASSHWGGNTEAFF
DNA: TGTGCCAGCAGCCACTGGGGGGGGAACACTGAAGCTTTCTTT

size: NA
D: NA
J: TRBJ2-5
V: TRBV15
CDR3: CATSRDPTNMEDPSETQYF
DNA: TGTGCCACCAGCAGAGATCCCACAAACATGGAGGACCCTAGTGAGACCCAGTACTTC

size: many
D: NA
J: TRBJ2-2
V: TRBV3-1
CDR3: CASSQGGAGELFF
DNA: TGTGCCAGCAGCCAAGGAGGGGCCGGGGAGCTGTTTTTT

size: few
D: TRBD1
J: TRBJ1-4
V: TRBV6-1
CDR3: CASSDSIGGFEANEKLFF
DNA: TGTGCCAGCAGTGATAGTATAGGGGGCTTTGAAGCTAATGAAAAACTGTTTTTT

size: few
D: NA
J: TRBJ1-1
V: TRBV28
CDR3: CASSWGGGYAFF
DNA: TGTGCCAGCAGTTGGGGCGGGGGATACGCTTTCTTT

size: few
D: NA
J: TRBJ2-7
V: TRBV5-1
CDR3: CASSLVLGVREQYF
DNA: TGCGCCAGCAGCTTGGTTCTGGGAGTTCGCGAGCAGTACTTC

size: NA
D: NA
J: TRBJ1-1
V: TRBV19
CDR3: CASSISVNTEAFF
DNA: TGTGCCAGTAGTATCTCTGTGAACACTGAAGCTTTCTTT

size: many
D: NA
J: TRBJ1-1
V: TRBV28
CDR3: CASRGRMNTEAFF
DNA: TGTGCCAGCAGGGGACGGATGAACACTGAAGCTTTCTTT

size: many
D: TRBD2
J: TRBJ2-1
V: TRBV6-2/TRBV6-3
CDR3: CASSPLAGGPQDEQFF
DNA: TGTGCCAGCAGTCCTCTAGCGGGGGGGCCTCAAGATGAGCAGTTCTTC

size: few
D: NA
J: TRBJ2-7
V: TRBV6-1
CDR3: CASSGVISSYEQYF
DNA: TGTGCCAGCAGTGGAGTCATCTCCTCCTACGAGCAGTACTTC

size: NA
D: TRBD1
J: TRBJ2-5
V: TRBV7-7
CDR3: CASQAGQGQTQYF
DNA: TGTGCCAGCCAAGCGGGACAGGGGCAGACCCAGTACTTC

size: once
D: NA
J: TRBJ1-5
V: TRBV20-1
CDR3: CSASLNQPQHF
DNA: TGCAGTGCTAGCCTCAATCAGCCCCAGCATTTT

size: many
D: NA
J: TRBJ2-3
V: TRBV15
CDR3: CATSRRGSSTDTQYF
DNA: TGTGCCACCAGCCGGAGGGGGTCTAGCACAGATACGCAGTATTTT

size: many
D: NA
J: TRBJ2-3
V: TRBV9
CDR3: CASSVAQTDTQYF
DNA: TGTGCCAGCAGCGTAGCTCAGACAGATACGCAGTATTTT

size: many
D: NA
J: TRBJ2-3
V: TRBV18
CDR3: CASSPREGSTDTQYF
DNA: TGTGCCAGCTCACCGAGGGAAGGGTCCACAGATACGCAGTATTTT

size: many
D: NA
J: TRBJ1-2
V: TRBV19
CDR3: CASSIESSRGPRYGYTF
DNA: TGTGCCAGTAGTATAGAGAGTTCACGGGGGCCGCGCTATGGCTACACCTTC

size: few
D: TRBD1
J: TRBJ2-7
V: TRBV20-1
CDR3: CSATDRGPSYEQYF
DNA: TGCAGTGCTACGGACAGGGGGCCCTCATACGAGCAGTACTTC